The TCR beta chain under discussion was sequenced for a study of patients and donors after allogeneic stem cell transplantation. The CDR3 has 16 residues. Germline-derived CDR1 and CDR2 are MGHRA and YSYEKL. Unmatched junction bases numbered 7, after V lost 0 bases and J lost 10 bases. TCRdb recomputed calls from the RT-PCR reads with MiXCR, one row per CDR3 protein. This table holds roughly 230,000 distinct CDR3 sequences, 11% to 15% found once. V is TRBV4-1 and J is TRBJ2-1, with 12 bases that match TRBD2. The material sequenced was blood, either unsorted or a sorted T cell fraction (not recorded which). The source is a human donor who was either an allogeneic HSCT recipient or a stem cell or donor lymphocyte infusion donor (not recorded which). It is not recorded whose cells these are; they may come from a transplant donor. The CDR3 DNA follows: TGCGCCAGCAGCCAAGAGACTAGCGGGAGAAGTCGGGAGCAGTTCTTC. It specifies CASSQETSGRSREQFF.